The 7 T cell receptor beta chains below come from one sample, sequenced in a study of shared T cell receptors in the human thymus. Produced via immunoSEQ multiplex PCR; TCRdb's table is partial and in-frame only. The top ten clones hold more than 0.008% of a sample with 700,000 to 750,000 clones, approximately 85% of them seen once. The data were also submitted as part of a second study, on human thymus T cells.

Material: thymocytes. All receptors come from a girl under two years old with a congenital heart defect.

The genes are TRBV21-1 and TRBJ2-2; TRBD2 is taken as the D call from the table, unchecked against the DNA. TRBV21-1 is given as a pseudogene. CDR3 length equals 17 residues. The CDR3 DNA sequence: TGTGCCAGCAGCAAAAGACTCGAGGAAATAAACACCGGGGAGCTGTTTTTT. It specifies CASSKRLEEINTGELFF.

The chain uses TRBV14 and TRBJ2-3; TRBD2 matches 7 bases. V gave up 2 bases and J gave up 3 bases; unmatched junction bases: 8. This CDR3 is 16 amino acids long. CDR1 SGHDN and CDR2 FVKESK come from the germline V gene. In nucleotides, the CDR3 is TGTGCCAGCAGCCAACAAGAGCAGGGAGGGACAGATACGCAGTATTTT. This encodes CASSQQEQGGTDTQYF.

This chain joins TRBV5-5 and TRBJ2-4, with no clear D. CDR1 is SGHKS and CDR2 is YYEKEE in the germline V gene (reference sequence). CDR3 length equals 14 residues. V was shortened by 1 base and J by 8 bases, with 13 bases between the two germline ends. The CDR3 DNA is TGTGCCAGCAGCTTGAACCTTGCCCAGGACATTCAGTACTTC. Translation gives CASSLNLAQDIQYF.

J is TRBJ2-5 and V is TRBV29-1; possibly TRBD1 for D (5 bases). The ends were cut back, 3 bases at V and 8 bases at J, with 19 bases in the middle. This CDR3 has 14 amino acids. The germline gives CDR1 SQVTM, CDR2 ANQGSEA. The CDR3 DNA is TGCAGCGTTGACTTACAGCTCCTCCAGGGTACCCAGTACTTC. Translating it yields CSVDLQLLQGTQYF.

V and J are TRBV29-1 and TRBJ1-1; perhaps TRBD1 as D (6 bases). From germline, CDR1 is SQVTM and CDR2 ANQGSEA. Deletions cut 7 bases from V and 5 bases from J, with 14 bases between. The CDR3 covers 12 residues. The CDR3 spells CSAVEGGTEAFF. CDR3 DNA: TGCAGCGCCGTGGAGGGGGGGACTGAAGCTTTCTTT.

This clone showed up just a few times. The J gene is TRBJ2-5, the V gene TRBV5-5; TRBD2 aligns across 9 bases. With V trimmed by 0 bases and J by 5 bases, 11 bases remained unmatched. This CDR3 has 17 amino acids. In germline, CDR1 is SGHKS, CDR2 YYEKEE (reference sequence). The CDR3 DNA is TGTGCCAGCAGCTTGGGGGGTTCGCGGGGGGGCCGGGAGACCCAGTACTTC. Its protein is CASSLGGSRGGRETQYF.

This chain links TRBV2 with TRBJ1-1; the D gene is possibly TRBD1 (6 bases). This CDR3 has 13 amino acids. Trimming shortened V by 7 bases and J by 1 base, and 10 bases separated the two germline ends. Germline V lookup: CDR1 SNHLY, CDR2 FYNNEI. The DNA for the CDR3 is TGTGCCAGCAACCTGGACAGGAACACTGAAGCTTTCTTT. It translates to CASNLDRNTEAFF.